Shown below are 27 T cell receptor beta chains from a single sample sequenced in a study of blood T cells in healthy people across ages. The use of a sample-barcoded 5' primer and a J-beta primer mix characterized a second PCR of 7 to 11 cycles. One entry per CDR3 protein results from TCRdb running MiXCR on the 5' RACE reads. The table records about 930,000 distinct CDR3 sequences, about 28% of them present only once. The same sample was also studied in work on T cells of mothers and their children.

The material sequenced was blood. The receptor set was obtained from a woman aged 40 to 49 in good health.

The gene calls are TRBV15 and TRBJ2-3; D remains unclear. Germline V CDR1 and CDR2: LNHNV, YYDKDF (reference sequence). Trimming left V 0 bases short and J 9 bases short, with 13 bases between. CDR3 length: 14 residues. CDR3 coding DNA: TGTGCCACCAGCAGAGACAGGTCCTATGGCACGCAGTATTTT. Protein: CATSRDRSYGTQYF.

This rearrangement joins TRBV19 to TRBJ1-6; a weak D match, TRBD1 (5 bases). CDR1 is LNHDA and CDR2 is SQIVND in the germline V gene (reference sequence). The V end lost 3 bases, the J end lost 9 bases, and 12 bases lay between the germline ends. The CDR3 sequence is 14 residues long. CDR3 residues: CASSISAGSSPLHF. In DNA form, the CDR3 reads TGTGCCAGTAGTATTTCGGCAGGGTCTTCACCCCTCCACTTT. Complete variable domain (other parts from reference TRBV19 and TRBJ1-6): DGGITQSPKYLFRKEGQNVTLSCEQNLNHDAMYWYRQDPGQGLRLIYYSQIVNDFQKGDIAEGYSVSREKKESFPLTVTSAQKNPTAFYLCASSISAGSSPLHFGNGTRLTVT.

The rearrangement joins TRBV6-2 or TRBV6-3 to TRBJ2-1, with D possibly being TRBD1 or TRBD2 (5 bases each). The V and J ends lost 2 bases and 1 base respectively, with 12 bases between them. This CDR3 contains 16 residues. Germline loops: CDR1 MNHEY, CDR2 SVGEGT. CDR3 in DNA: TGTGCCAGCAGTTACGGGGGAGCCCCGTCCTACAATGAGCAGTTCTTC. It specifies CASSYGGAPSYNEQFF.

This clonotype was observed many times. J is TRBJ2-6 and V is TRBV19; D is undetermined. V shed 9 bases and J shed 4 bases, with 19 bases lying between them. Germline loops: CDR1 LNHDA, CDR2 SQIVND (reference sequence). This CDR3 comprises 16 residues. CDR3 in DNA: TGTGCCAGCACCACCCTACTACCGGCGGGGGCCAACGTCCTGACTTTC. Residues: CASTTLLPAGANVLTF. The variable domain in full, completed from reference TRBV19 and TRBJ2-6, reads DGGITQSPKYLFRKEGQNVTLSCEQNLNHDAMYWYRQDPGQGLRLIYYSQIVNDFQKGDIAEGYSVSREKKESFPLTVTSAQKNPTAFYLCASTTLLPAGANVLTFGAGSRLTVL.

CDR3 nucleotides: TGTGCCACCAGCAGGGACTATGGGGGACGAAATGAGCAGTTCTTC. Translated: CATSRDYGGRNEQFF. The chain employs TRBV15 and TRBJ2-1, with a weak D call TRBD2 (6 bases). Trimming cost V 3 bases and J 7 bases, with 16 bases left between them. Germline-derived CDR1 and CDR2 are LNHNV and YYDKDF (reference sequence). CDR3 length equals 15 residues.

The sample holds a few counts of this clonotype. The chain joins TRBV2 to TRBJ2-3; no clear D. CDR3 length equals 16 residues. V shed 7 bases and J shed 4 bases, with 21 bases lying between them. Germline CDR1 SNHLY, CDR2 FYNNEI. CDR3 in DNA: TGTGCCAGCACCACCGGCCCCCTCCCCTCCGCAGATACGCAGTATTTT. It yields the protein CASTTGPLPSADTQYF.

This clonotype was recorded a few times. The chain links TRBV5-1 to TRBJ2-7; D is unclear. The germline V gene encodes CDR1 SGHRS and CDR2 YFSETQ. The germline V and J ends were trimmed by 0 bases and 3 bases, with 13 bases remaining between them. This CDR3 contains 15 residues. The chain's CDR3 is CASSLGRRADYEQYF. Written as DNA, the CDR3 is TGCGCCAGCAGCTTGGGCCGACGGGCCGACTACGAGCAGTACTTC.

This chain connects TRBV5-4 to TRBJ2-3; the D is unclear. Trimming removed 0 bases at V and 11 bases at J, with 16 bases between. The germline V gene has CDR1 SGHNT and CDR2 YYREEE (reference sequence). The CDR3 is 14 amino acids. The CDR3 region is CASSLVGRTDGQYF. The DNA of the CDR3 is TGTGCCAGCAGCTTGGTGGGCAGGACGGATGGGCAGTATTTT.

This clonotype was counted many times. The V call is TRBV6-2 or TRBV6-3, the J call TRBJ2-7, with D possibly TRBD1 on 6 matching bases. This CDR3 comprises 16 residues. Trimming cost V 2 bases and J 1 base, with 15 bases left between them. The germline V gene encodes CDR1 MNHEY and CDR2 SVGEGT. CDR3 DNA: TGTGCCAGCAGTTACAGGGCAGGGGATGTGTCCTACGAGCAGTACTTC. Its protein is CASSYRAGDVSYEQYF.

The CDR3 here is CAISVQGINYGYTF. The DNA of the CDR3 is TGTGCCATCAGCGTACAGGGGATTAACTATGGCTACACCTTC. The chain links TRBV10-3 to TRBJ1-2; TRBD1 agrees at 7 bases. The CDR3 loop spans 14 amino acids. CDR1 ENHRY and CDR2 SYGVKD come from the germline V gene. V lost 6 bases and J lost 1; bases outside the gene matches: 5.

The genes are TRBV18 and TRBJ2-7, with D perhaps TRBD2 (6 bases). V gave up 10 bases and J gave up 9 bases, with 25 bases separating them. The length of the CDR3 is 14 residues. From germline, CDR1 is KGHSH and CDR2 LQKENI. CDR3 bases: TGTGCCACTCGAACCTCCGGCGGGGCGTTTAGGCAGTACTTC. It specifies CATRTSGGAFRQYF.

This clonotype was observed many times. V usage is TRBV7-2 and J usage is TRBJ2-6; 12 bases fit TRBD1. CDR3 length: 21 amino acids. Germline V gives CDR1 SGHTA, CDR2 FQGNSA. With 0 bases clipped from V and 3 bases from J, the junction kept 12 bases outside the gene matches. DNA for the CDR3: TGTGCCAGCAGCTTAGCAGCGCCGGGACAGGGGGCGCTTGGTGGGGCCAACGTCCTGACTTTC. Translation: CASSLAAPGQGALGGANVLTF.

The gene calls are TRBV6-1 and TRBJ2-7, with 8 bases aligning to TRBD2. The CDR3 consists of 17 residues. V lost 2 bases to trimming and J lost 4 bases; unmatched junction nucleotides: 13. The germline gives CDR1 MNHNS, CDR2 SASEGT. The CDR3 DNA sequence: TGTGCCAGCAGTGAAAGGAGGGACGGGAGGGCCTTGTACGAGCAGTACTTC. Translated: CASSERRDGRALYEQYF.

This clonotype was recorded a few times. The rearrangement links TRBV4-3 to TRBJ1-6; D is unresolved. V dropped 0 bases and J dropped 4 bases, with 7 bases sitting between them. This CDR3 is 15 amino acids long. Per germline, CDR1 LGHNA and CDR2 YSLEER. As DNA, the CDR3 is TGCGCCAGCAGCCAAGAGGCAGGTTATAATTCACCCCTCCACTTT. It yields the protein CASSQEAGYNSPLHF.

The DNA for the CDR3 is TGTGCCAGCAGCGTGGGGGGGGGCGACTCCTACAATGAGCAGTTCTTC. This translates into CASSVGGGDSYNEQFF. The chain couples TRBV9 to TRBJ2-1; TRBD2 might be the D (7 bases). The germline CDR1 and CDR2 sequences are SGDLS and YYNGEE. V lost 2 bases and J lost 0, with 12 bases in between. The length of the CDR3 is 16 residues.

This clonotype was seen repeatedly, ten times or more. V is TRBV5-6 and J is TRBJ1-2; no clear D. Germline V gene lookup returns CDR1 SGHDT and CDR2 YYEEEE. The CDR3 consists of 13 residues. V was cut by 0 bases and J by 8 bases, with 11 bases left in between. Here the CDR3 reads CASSLASGEGYTF. The CDR3 coding sequence is TGTGCCAGCAGCTTGGCTTCCGGGGAAGGCTACACCTTC. The complete variable domain, with remaining parts taken from reference TRBV5-6 and TRBJ1-2, reads DAGVTQSPTHLIKTRGQQVTLRCSPKSGHDTVSWYQQALGQGPQFIFQYYEEEERQRGNFPDRFSGHQFPNYSSELNVNALLLGDSALYLCASSLASGEGYTFGSGTRLTVV.

In this sample, this clonotype turned up many times. This sequence joins TRBV4-1 and TRBJ2-6; D may be TRBD1 (5 bases). Trimming cost V 1 base and J 1 base, with 11 bases left between them. This CDR3 has 17 residues. Per the germline V gene, CDR1 is MGHRA and CDR2 is YSYEKL. CDR3 region: CASSQGVAGSGANVLTF. In DNA, the CDR3 is TGCGCCAGCAGCCAAGGGGTTGCAGGGTCTGGGGCCAACGTCCTGACTTTC.

This clonotype has only a few counts. The chain links TRBV20-1 to TRBJ2-1; 7 bases fit TRBD2. The CDR3 has 14 residues. After removal of 5 bases from V and 6 bases from J, the junction contained 10 bases not matched to a gene. Germline V CDR1 and CDR2: DFQATT, SNEGSKA (reference sequence). DNA of the CDR3: TGCAGTGCTCCCCCCCGGGGGGTACTCAATGAGCAGTTCTTC. Translated: CSAPPRGVLNEQFF.

This clonotype was seen repeatedly, ten times or more. The chain uses TRBV5-1 and TRBJ2-1; the match to TRBD2 covers 9 bases. The CDR3 is 15 residues long. From germline, CDR1 is SGHRS and CDR2 YFSETQ. The V and J ends lost 2 bases and 6 bases, in that order; junction bases with no gene match: 6. The chain's CDR3 is CASSFGGGDLNEQFF. In DNA form, the CDR3 reads TGCGCCAGCAGCTTTGGCGGGGGGGATCTCAATGAGCAGTTCTTC. Full variable domain (outside the CDR3, taken from reference TRBV5-1 and TRBJ2-1): KAGVTQTPRYLIKTRGQQVTLSCSPISGHRSVSWYQQTPGQGLQFLFEYFSETQRNKGNFPGRFSGRQFSNSRSEMNVSTLELGDSALYLCASSFGGGDLNEQFFGPGTRLTVL.

The V call is TRBV7-2, the J call TRBJ1-1, with 8 bases lining up with TRBD1. CDR1 is SGHTA and CDR2 is FQGNSA in the germline V gene. V lost 5 bases and J lost 3; bases outside the gene matches: 14. This CDR3 region has 17 residues. DNA for the CDR3: TGTGCCAGCAGCCGGACTGGACAGGGAGAATTGCACACTGAAGCTTTCTTT. This codes for CASSRTGQGELHTEAFF.

This clonotype appeared a few times. The V call is TRBV28, the J call TRBJ1-2; D uncertain. CDR1 is MDHEN and CDR2 is SYDVKM in the germline V gene. The CDR3 is 15 residues long. The V and J ends lost 6 bases and 1 base respectively, with 15 bases between them. The CDR3 region is CASSWRAAGNYGYTF. The CDR3 DNA is TGTGCCAGCAGCTGGAGGGCCGCCGGTAACTATGGCTACACCTTC.

CDR3 sequence reads: CASSPGLAGSSEQFF. CDR3 sequence (DNA): TGCGCCAGCAGCCCTGGACTAGCGGGGTCTAGTGAGCAGTTCTTC. The chain uses TRBV5-1 and TRBJ2-1; 12 bases match TRBD2. V was clipped by 4 bases and J by 9 bases; unmatched bases: 8. The CDR3 runs 15 residues. Germline lookup yields CDR1 SGHRS and CDR2 YFSETQ.

V usage is TRBV5-4 and J usage is TRBJ1-2; TRBD1 matches at 11 bases. The CDR3 runs to 16 residues. The V segment lost 5 bases and the J segment 1 base; nucleotides outside the gene matches: 7. The germline V gene encodes CDR1 SGHNT and CDR2 YYREEE (reference sequence). The CDR3 here is CASSPGQGANNYGYTF. Here the CDR3 DNA reads TGTGCCAGCAGTCCCGGACAGGGGGCGAATAACTATGGCTACACCTTC.

This clonotype was seen only a few times. V is TRBV28 and J is TRBJ1-6, with unresolved D. CDR3 length: 17 amino acids. The ends were cut back, 4 bases at V and 0 bases at J, with 13 bases in the middle. The V gene's germline CDR1 is MDHEN and CDR2 SYDVKM. The CDR3 region has the DNA TGTGCCAGCAGTTCCCCGGACGTACTCTCCTATAATTCACCCCTCCACTTT. Protein: CASSSPDVLSYNSPLHF.

The V and J genes are TRBV7-9 and TRBJ2-4; unclear D gene. Near its end, the DNA agrees better with TRBJ2-7, so the J call may be wrong. This CDR3 contains 12 residues. The germline V gene has CDR1 SEHNR and CDR2 FQNEAQ (reference sequence). CDR3 region: CASSSLANEQYF. CDR3 coding DNA: TGTGCCAGCAGCTCTTTGGCCAACGAGCAGTACTTC.

Ten or more counts support this clonotype. The genes are TRBV3-1 and TRBJ2-5; D tentatively fits TRBD1 or TRBD2 (5 bases each). The germline V gene has CDR1 LGHDT and CDR2 YNNKEL (reference sequence). Trimming pared 3 bases from V and 1 base from J, leaving 9 bases between. There are 14 residues in the CDR3. CDR3 protein: CASSHRGSQETQYF. The DNA for the CDR3 is TGTGCCAGCAGCCACCGGGGCAGCCAAGAGACCCAGTACTTC.

A note on this clonotype: The junction departs from germline at one end; a sequencing error may be responsible. This sequence joins TRBV5-1 and TRBJ2-1, with D perhaps TRBD1 (6 bases). The CDR3 is 15 amino acids. Germline CDR1 is SGHRS and CDR2 is YFSETQ. Written as DNA, the CDR3 is TGCGCCGGCAGCCCCACAGGGTCCCCCCACAATGAGCAGTTCTTC. Its protein product is CAGSPTGSPHNEQFF.